This T cell receptor (beta chain) is from a study of tumor and adjacent non-tumor tissue in lung cancer. Across the study: Each sample yielded a few million productive TCRbeta reads on average.

Germline values: CDR1 DFQATT, CDR2 SNEGSKA (reference sequence). The CDR3 extends over 14 amino acids. RNA was extracted from bulk tissue without any cell sorting. TCRbeta libraries were built with three rounds of nested PCR, modified from ARM-PCR. TCRdb passed the multiplex PCR reads through MiXCR, listing each CDR3 protein once. The data show more than 85,000 distinct CDR3 sequences, roughly 80% seen once. In this sample, this clonotype turned up a few times. A single base separates this from a much larger clone, so it may be a read error. Sequenced input: lung tumor tissue. The clonotype comes from a woman aged 60-75 years with non-small cell lung cancer. V gene TRBV20-1 combines with J gene TRBJ2-7, with 8 nucleotides matching TRBD1. The CDR3 region is CSAIINRAGGEQHF. The CDR3 coding sequence is TGCAGTGCGATTATAAACCGGGCAGGGGGCGAGCAGCACTTC.